This passage covers 20 T cell receptor beta chains from one sample sequenced in a study of cytomegalovirus exposure and HLA in healthy donors. A multiplex PCR was run with 60 Vbeta primers and 13 Jbeta primers. Measured with immunoSEQ multiplex PCR; TCRdb has only the in-frame clones, and not every one. The table lists 200,000 to 250,000 clones, approximately 80% of them singletons, with about 0.22% in the top ten. Sequences were obtained from PBMCs. All receptors derive from a girl aged 2 to 10 in good health and CMV-seronegative.

The V and J genes are TRBV30 and TRBJ2-7; TRBD2 is a possible D gene (5 bases). Germline CDR1 reads GTSNPN; CDR2 reads SVGIG (reference sequence). The V gene lost 2 bases and the J gene lost 2 bases, with 10 bases spanning the gap. The CDR3 has 13 amino acids. The CDR3, as DNA: TGTGCCTGGAGTCGGGATCCGCCCTACGAGCAGTACTTC. Translated, it gives CAWSRDPPYEQYF.

This chain links TRBV7-2 with TRBJ2-3, with 9 bases matching TRBD2. After removal of 2 bases from V and 7 bases from J, the junction contained 7 bases not matched to a gene. Germline V CDR1 and CDR2: SGHTA, FQGNSA. The CDR3 is 15 residues long. This CDR3 is CASSLRREGSYTQYF. The CDR3 DNA sequence: TGTGCCAGCAGCTTAAGGCGGGAGGGGTCTTATACGCAGTATTTT.

The chain joins TRBV14 to TRBJ2-7, with D possibly matching TRBD1 (6 bases). Per germline, CDR1 SGHDN and CDR2 FVKESK. V lost 5 bases and J lost 4, with 9 bases in between. The length of the CDR3 is 12 residues. The CDR3 here is CASSEQGYEQYF. CDR3 bases: TGTGCCAGCAGCGAACAGGGTTACGAGCAGTACTTC.

This sequence joins TRBV19 and TRBJ2-7; 8 nucleotides match TRBD2. Germline V lookup: CDR1 LNHDA, CDR2 SQIVND (reference sequence). Trimming at V came to 5 bases and at J to 2 bases, leaving 5 bases not matched to a gene. The CDR3 loop spans 14 amino acids. CDR3 in amino acids: CASSREGPPYEQYF. The CDR3 DNA reads TGTGCCAGTAGTCGGGAGGGACCACCCTACGAGCAGTACTTC.

This clone was seen a handful of times. The chain recombines TRBV2 with TRBJ1-2; 7 positions match TRBD1. The germline CDR1 and CDR2 sequences are SNHLY and FYNNEI. The CDR3 is made up of 15 amino acids. J was trimmed by 4 bases and V by 3 bases; bases with no gene match: 8. The CDR3 DNA follows: TGTGCCAGCAGTGATAGAGGGGGCACCCTCTATGGCTACACCTTC. Residues: CASSDRGGTLYGYTF.

The V gene is TRBV2, the J gene TRBJ2-5, with D perhaps matching TRBD1 (5 bases). V dropped 7 bases and J dropped 3 bases, with 6 bases sitting between them. Per the germline V gene, CDR1 is SNHLY and CDR2 is FYNNEI. This CDR3 comprises 11 residues. CDR3 sequence reads: CASTREETQYF. The CDR3 nucleotides read TGTGCCAGCACCAGGGAAGAGACCCAGTACTTC. The whole variable domain, filled in from reference TRBV2 and TRBJ2-5, reads EPEVTQTPSHQVTQMGQEVILRCVPISNHLYFYWYRQILGQKVEFLVSFYNNEISEKSEIFDDQFSVERPDGSNFTLKIRSTKLEDSAMYFCASTREETQYFGPGTRLLVL.

The chain uses TRBV5-6 and TRBJ2-5, with 8 bases matching TRBD1. The trim removed 0 bases at V and 3 bases at J, leaving 4 bases unmatched. Per the germline V gene, CDR1 is SGHDT and CDR2 is YYEEEE. There are 15 residues in the CDR3. CDR3 sequence reads: CASSLVGQGEETQYF. The CDR3 region has the DNA TGTGCCAGCAGCTTGGTCGGACAGGGCGAAGAGACCCAGTACTTC.

This clone was seen a single time. The J gene is TRBJ2-1, the V gene TRBV13, with 14 bases identical to TRBD2. The germline gives CDR1 PRHDT, CDR2 FYEKMQ (reference sequence). The CDR3 has 16 amino acids. With 5 bases clipped from V and 9 bases from J, the junction kept 9 bases outside the gene matches. CDR3 nucleotide sequence: TGTGCCAGCAGCGCCCGACTAGCGGGAGGGCCGGGTGAGCAGTTCTTC. Translating it yields CASSARLAGGPGEQFF.

This chain links TRBV6-5 with TRBJ2-5; 11 bases match TRBD1. The V segment lost 4 bases and the J segment 11 bases; nucleotides outside the gene matches: 9. The CDR3 is made up of 14 amino acids. The germline V gene has CDR1 MNHEY and CDR2 SVGAGI. CDR3 bases: TGTGCCAGCAGTTTGGGACAGGGGGGGCTCAAGCAGTACTTC. As protein: CASSLGQGGLKQYF.

Details on this clone: The CDR3 does not end in the conserved phenylalanine or tryptophan, so this is likely a read error. The chain links TRBV6-1 to TRBJ1-2, with TRBD1 matching over 9 bases. Trimming removed 1 base from V and 5 bases from J; junction bases left unmatched: 5. The CDR3 spans 15 residues. Germline V gene data show CDR1 as MNHNS and CDR2 as SASEGT. As DNA, the CDR3 is TGTGCCAGCAGTGAAGTTCACGGGACAGGGTATGGCTACACCCTC. It translates to CASSEVHGTGYGYTL.

The chain is built from TRBV6-4 and TRBJ2-3; 7 bases align to TRBD2. CDR1 and CDR2 (germline): MRHNA, SNTAGT. J was trimmed by 2 bases and V by 6 bases; bases with no gene match: 8. The CDR3 runs 15 residues. The CDR3: CASRGWREFTDTQYF. As DNA, the CDR3 is TGTGCCAGCAGGGGATGGCGGGAGTTCACAGATACGCAGTATTTT.

V is TRBV12-5 and J is TRBJ1-1; D is possibly TRBD1 (6 bases). V was shortened by 3 bases and J by 0 bases, with 17 bases between the two germline ends. CDR3 length equals 17 residues. Germline V gene sequence: CDR1 LGHNT, CDR2 FRNRAP. For the CDR3, the DNA is TGTGCTAGTGGTTTTCCAAACGAGGACAGACTGAACACTGAAGCTTTCTTT. This gives the protein CASGFPNEDRLNTEAFF.

The V and J genes are TRBV4-1 and TRBJ2-2; 10 bases map to TRBD1. The CDR3 length is 14 residues. Looked up from germline, CDR1 is MGHRA and CDR2 is YSYEKL. V shed 1 base and J 8 bases; nucleotides not matched to a gene: 1. The CDR3 coding sequence is TGCGCCAGCAGCCAAGGACAGGGGGCAGGGGAGCTGTTTTTT. This codes for CASSQGQGAGELFF.

This CDR3 reads CASSLAVQGATHGYTF. The CDR3 DNA reads as TGTGCCAGCAGCTTGGCCGTGCAGGGGGCCACTCATGGCTACACCTTC. The chain employs TRBV5-4 and TRBJ1-2, with 8 bases identical to TRBD1. CDR1 is SGHNT and CDR2 is YYREEE in the germline V gene (reference sequence). The V segment lost 0 bases and the J segment 6 bases; nucleotides outside the gene matches: 10. CDR3 length equals 16 residues.

This clone was detected a few times. V gene TRBV7-6 combines with J gene TRBJ1-1; D perhaps matches TRBD1 (5 bases). The V end was cut by 5 bases, the J end by 0 bases, with 7 bases between. Per germline, CDR1 SGHVS and CDR2 FNYEAQ. The CDR3 is made up of 13 amino acids. CDR3 residues: CASSLQVNTEAFF. The CDR3 DNA reads as TGTGCCAGCAGCCTACAGGTGAACACTGAAGCTTTCTTT.

The chain uses TRBV7-9 and TRBJ2-5; D remains ambiguous. CDR1 and CDR2 (germline): SEHNR, FQNEAQ (reference sequence). V lost 4 bases and J lost 0, with 9 bases in between. This CDR3 has 14 residues. CDR3 DNA sequence: TGTGCCAGCAGCTACACAGCCAACCAAGAGACCCAGTACTTC. Its protein product is CASSYTANQETQYF.

The rearrangement uses TRBV2 and TRBJ2-7; 8 positions match TRBD1. Germline V gives CDR1 SNHLY, CDR2 FYNNEI. This CDR3 contains 15 residues. Germline trimming cut 4 bases from V and 2 bases from J; bases unmatched to any gene: 7. The CDR3: CASSADRGVTYEQYF. DNA for the CDR3: TGTGCCAGCAGTGCCGACAGGGGAGTGACCTACGAGCAGTACTTC.

The chain joins TRBV5-1 to TRBJ1-1; 7 nucleotides match TRBD1. Germline CDR1 SGHRS, CDR2 YFSETQ. With 6 bases clipped from V and 6 bases from J, the junction kept 2 bases outside the gene matches. CDR3 length: 11 residues. This CDR3 reads CASKQGSEAFF. The CDR3 DNA reads as TGCGCCAGCAAACAGGGGTCTGAAGCTTTCTTT.

The rearrangement joins TRBV4-1 to TRBJ2-1; possibly TRBD1 for D (5 bases). Germline-derived CDR1 and CDR2 are MGHRA and YSYEKL. The CDR3 is made up of 14 amino acids. Trimming removed 1 base at V and 7 bases at J, with 11 bases between. The CDR3 DNA follows: TGCGCCAGCAGCCAAGGGTATGGGGCGAATGAGCAGTTCTTC. Residues: CASSQGYGANEQFF.

V is TRBV18 and J is TRBJ2-7; 9 nucleotides line up with TRBD1. V lost 3 bases, J lost 10 bases, and 10 bases stayed unmatched. This CDR3 region has 14 residues. Germline CDR1 and CDR2: KGHSH and LQKENI. The CDR3 DNA sequence: TGTGCCAGCTCACCCCGGGACAGGGATTCTCAACAGTACTTC. This encodes CASSPRDRDSQQYF. Full variable domain (missing parts from reference TRBV18 and TRBJ2-7): NAGVMQNPRHLVRRRGQEARLRCSPMKGHSHVYWYRQLPEEGLKFMVYLQKENIIDESGMPKERFSAEFPKEGPSILRIQQVVRGDSAAYFCASSPRDRDSQQYFGPGTRLTVT.